Following are 28 T cell receptor beta chains from one sample sequenced in a study of CD8+CD57+ T cells in acquired aplastic anemia. Researchers used genomic DNA as the template to profile TCR beta VDJ and CDR3. TCRdb re-called the reads through MiXCR, storing one row per CDR3 protein. The sample has over 250,000 distinct CDR3 sequences; roughly 53% are singletons. Those patients picked for sequencing had displayed CD8+CD57+ cell expansion on flow cytometry. Sequencing input: sorted CD4+, CD8+, or CD8+CD57+ T cells (not recorded which) from PBMCs. These receptors all come from a human donor with aplastic anemia.

There are many counts of this clonotype. The J gene is TRBJ1-5, the V gene TRBV13; unclear D gene. CDR1 and CDR2 from the germline V gene are PRHDT and FYEKMQ (reference sequence). Trimming took 2 bases from V and 5 from J, leaving 4 bases between them. The CDR3 loop spans 12 amino acids. The CDR3 DNA sequence: TGTGCCAGCAGCTTACGGCATCAGCCCCAGCATTTT. Amino acid sequence: CASSLRHQPQHF.

CDR3 sequence: CATSVGTYTDTQYF. The CDR3, as DNA: TGTGCCACCAGTGTCGGGACCTACACAGATACGCAGTATTTT. The V and J genes are TRBV24-1 and TRBJ2-3; D may be TRBD1 or TRBD2 (5 bases each). Germline CDR1 reads KGHDR; CDR2 reads SFDVKD. The CDR3 is 14 residues long. The V and J ends lost 5 bases and 2 bases respectively, with 10 bases between them.

This clonotype showed up just once. The gene calls are TRBV14 and TRBJ2-2, with no clear D. The V gene's germline CDR1 is SGHDN and CDR2 FVKESK. The ends were cut back, 2 bases at V and 7 bases at J, with 8 bases in the middle. The CDR3 sequence is 13 residues long. CDR3 sequence: CASSQHDLGELFF. The CDR3 coding sequence is TGTGCCAGCAGCCAACACGACCTCGGGGAGCTGTTTTTT.

CDR3 protein: CASGLDTQQETQYF. The CDR3 bases are TGTGCTAGTGGTTTGGACACCCAGCAAGAGACCCAGTACTTC. The chain is built from TRBV12-5 and TRBJ2-5, with unresolved D. CDR1 is LGHNT and CDR2 is FRNRAP in the germline V gene. The CDR3 runs 14 residues. V was clipped by 1 base and J by 2 bases, with 8 bases between them.

This clonotype was seen at least ten times. The chain uses TRBV15 and TRBJ2-3; the match to TRBD1 covers 9 bases. V dropped 1 base and J dropped 2; count of bases not matched to a gene: 10. This CDR3 comprises 18 residues. Per the germline V gene, CDR1 is LNHNV and CDR2 is YYDKDF (reference sequence). Here the CDR3 reads CATSRGQGGLTFTDTQYF. DNA for the CDR3: TGTGCCACCAGCAGAGGACAGGGGGGACTAACTTTCACAGATACGCAGTATTTT.

This clonotype has only a few counts. The genes are TRBV7-9 and TRBJ2-7, with D uncertain. CDR1 is SEHNR, CDR2 FQNEAQ, per germline (reference sequence). V was pared by 2 bases and J by 6 bases, with 11 bases between. The CDR3 extends over 13 amino acids. CDR3 residues: CASSLRPKSEQYF. As DNA, the CDR3 is TGTGCCAGCAGCTTACGGCCAAAGTCCGAGCAGTACTTC.

This chain connects TRBV5-1 to TRBJ2-7; 7 nucleotides align to TRBD1. This CDR3 spans 13 amino acids. Germline assignment: CDR1 SGHRS and CDR2 YFSETQ. Trimming removed 3 bases from V and 5 bases from J; junction bases left unmatched: 5. This CDR3 reads CASSYLTGDEQYF. The CDR3 nucleotides read TGCGCCAGCAGCTATCTCACAGGGGACGAGCAGTACTTC. The full variable domain, completed using reference TRBV5-1 and TRBJ2-7, is KAGVTQTPRYLIKTRGQQVTLSCSPISGHRSVSWYQQTPGQGLQFLFEYFSETQRNKGNFPGRFSGRQFSNSRSEMNVSTLELGDSALYLCASSYLTGDEQYFGPGTRLTVT.

J is TRBJ2-3 and V is TRBV20-1, with a weak D call TRBD2 (6 bases). This CDR3 region has 14 residues. V lost 3 bases to trimming and J lost 2 bases, with 12 bases between them. From germline, CDR1 is DFQATT and CDR2 SNEGSKA (reference sequence). The CDR3 spells CSASRGAHTDTQYF. CDR3 nucleotide sequence: TGCAGTGCTAGCCGCGGGGCGCACACAGATACGCAGTATTTT.

This sequence joins TRBV7-8 and TRBJ2-2; the D is unclear. There are 13 residues in the CDR3. The germline CDR1 and CDR2 sequences are SGHVS and FQNEAQ. Deletions cut 2 bases from V and 5 bases from J, with 6 bases between. The CDR3 reads CASSLFGTGELFF. The DNA of the CDR3 is TGTGCCAGCAGCTTATTCGGGACCGGGGAGCTGTTTTTT.

The chain couples TRBV14 to TRBJ2-7; D gene unclear. Germline V gene data show CDR1 as SGHDN and CDR2 as FVKESK. The V and J ends lost 4 bases and 0 bases respectively, with 10 bases between them. The CDR3 extends over 14 amino acids. In nucleotides, the CDR3 is TGTGCCAGCAGCCTTTACCCTTTCTCCTACGAGCAGTACTTC. The encoded protein is CASSLYPFSYEQYF.

CDR3 residues: CASSAGTGNNQPQHF. Here the CDR3 DNA reads TGTGCCAGCAGCGCTGGGACAGGGAACAATCAGCCCCAGCATTTT. This chain connects TRBV7-9 to TRBJ1-5, with TRBD1 matching over 9 bases. Per germline, CDR1 SEHNR and CDR2 FQNEAQ (reference sequence). Trimming at V came to 5 bases and at J to 3 bases, leaving 5 bases not matched to a gene. The length of the CDR3 is 15 residues.

This clonotype has only a few counts. The CDR3, as DNA: TGTGCCAGCTCACCCCGTGGATCTGGGGCCAACGTCCTGACTTTC. It specifies CASSPRGSGANVLTF. The J gene is TRBJ2-6, the V gene TRBV18; D is unresolved. CDR1 is KGHSH and CDR2 is LQKENI in the germline V gene. V lost 3 bases and J 1 base, leaving 7 bases between the germline ends. This CDR3 has 15 residues.

The chain uses TRBV7-9 and TRBJ2-7; the D gene is possibly TRBD2 (5 bases). Trimming left V 5 bases short and J 8 bases short, with 16 bases between. The CDR3 totals 13 residues. Germline assignment: CDR1 SEHNR and CDR2 FQNEAQ (reference sequence). The CDR3 loop reads CASSLSSKTKQYF. In DNA, the CDR3 is TGTGCCAGCAGCCTAAGTTCGAAGACTAAGCAGTACTTC. Together with reference TRBV7-9 and TRBJ2-7, the CDR3 gives the full variable domain: DTGVSQNPRHKITKRGQNVTFRCDPISEHNRLYWYRQTLGQGPEFLTYFQNEAQLEKSRLLSDRFSAERPKGSFSTLEIQRTEQGDSAMYLCASSLSSKTKQYFGPGTRLTVT.

The rearrangement links TRBV10-3 to TRBJ1-1, with D tentatively TRBD1 (5 bases). The V end lost 10 bases, the J end lost 0 bases, and 15 bases lay between the germline ends. CDR1 and CDR2 from the germline V gene are ENHRY and SYGVKD. This CDR3 contains 14 residues. The CDR3: CATSLGGMNTEAFF. Here the CDR3 DNA reads TGTGCCACCTCCCTCGGGGGGATGAACACTGAAGCTTTCTTT.

This chain links TRBV7-9 with TRBJ2-7; 8 bases line up with TRBD1. V lost 5 bases, J lost 5 bases, and 8 bases stayed unmatched. The length of the CDR3 is 14 residues. From germline, CDR1 is SEHNR and CDR2 FQNEAQ (reference sequence). The CDR3 sequence: CASSRGQGPNEQYF. Written as DNA, the CDR3 is TGTGCCAGCAGCCGCGGACAGGGACCCAACGAGCAGTACTTC.

In this sample, this clonotype turned up many times. V gene TRBV13 combines with J gene TRBJ1-2; D unclear. Germline CDR1 is PRHDT and CDR2 is FYEKMQ (reference sequence). This CDR3 comprises 14 residues. Trimming cost V 2 bases and J 1 base, with 8 bases left between them. The CDR3 reads CASSLKAINYGYTF. The CDR3 DNA follows: TGTGCCAGCAGCTTAAAGGCGATTAACTATGGCTACACCTTC.

Turning to this clonotype: The junction departs from the called germline gene at one end, perhaps through a read error. V gene TRBV19 combines with J gene TRBJ1-3; 7 nucleotides align to TRBD1. Germline CDR1 reads LNHDA; CDR2 reads SQIVND (reference sequence). The CDR3 is 17 residues long. CDR3 coding DNA: TGTGCCAGTAGTATAGATCTCGGGACAGCCACTGGAAATACCATATATTTT. This gives the protein CASSIDLGTATGNTIYF.

The gene calls are TRBV12-3 or TRBV12-4 and TRBJ1-5; D unclear. V lost 6 bases to trimming and J lost 10 bases, with 13 bases between them. This CDR3 region has 12 residues. The CDR3 protein is CASSSSEDPQHF. CDR3 nucleotide sequence: TGTGCCAGCAGCTCTTCGGAGGATCCCCAGCATTTT.

This chain joins TRBV29-1 and TRBJ2-3; 13 bases fit TRBD2. CDR1 is SQVTM and CDR2 is ANQGSEA in the germline V gene. Trimming took 5 bases from V and 8 from J; bases not matched to a gene: 10. This CDR3 region has 15 residues. The CDR3 DNA follows: TGCAGCGTTCTACCGGGACTAGCGGGGCAGGGTACGCAGTATTTT. Its protein is CSVLPGLAGQGTQYF.

This chain uses TRBV20-1 with TRBJ1-1, with 7 bases lining up with TRBD1. CDR1 is DFQATT and CDR2 is SNEGSKA in the germline V gene (reference sequence). The J segment lost 6 bases and the V segment lost 5 bases, leaving 12 bases of the junction unmatched. The CDR3 covers 14 residues. The CDR3 nucleotides read TGCAGTGCTGACAGGGTTGAAGGTTGGGCTGAAGCTTTCTTT. It codes for CSADRVEGWAEAFF.

In this sample, this clonotype turned up a few times. The chain employs TRBV6-5 and TRBJ2-7; D is perhaps TRBD2 (6 bases). Germline lookup yields CDR1 MNHEY and CDR2 SVGAGI. The CDR3 sequence is 13 residues long. V was cut by 7 bases and J by 3 bases, with 13 bases left in between. In DNA form, the CDR3 reads TGTGCCAGCACTCGGTCGGGGGACTACGAGCAGTACTTC. The encoded protein is CASTRSGDYEQYF.

CDR3 sequence: CASRRASGGPGREQYF. The CDR3 region has the DNA TGCGCCAGCAGGAGGGCTAGCGGGGGGCCGGGGCGCGAGCAGTACTTC. This chain links TRBV5-1 with TRBJ2-7; 11 nucleotides match TRBD2. The germline CDR1 and CDR2 sequences are SGHRS and YFSETQ. V gave up 5 bases and J gave up 6 bases; unmatched junction bases: 13. There are 16 residues in the CDR3. Using reference TRBV5-1 and TRBJ2-7 for the parts outside the CDR3, the full variable domain is KAGVTQTPRYLIKTRGQQVTLSCSPISGHRSVSWYQQTPGQGLQFLFEYFSETQRNKGNFPGRFSGRQFSNSRSEMNVSTLELGDSALYLCASRRASGGPGREQYFGPGTRLTVT.

The chain links TRBV20-1 to TRBJ2-1; TRBD2 agrees at 7 bases. CDR1 and CDR2 from the germline V gene are DFQATT and SNEGSKA (reference sequence). V was clipped by 4 bases and J by 0 bases; unmatched bases: 6. This CDR3 is 15 amino acids long. CDR3: CSAKEGGSSYNEQFF. The CDR3 nucleotides read TGCAGTGCTAAAGAGGGCGGGAGCTCCTACAATGAGCAGTTCTTC.

This chain uses TRBV11-1 with TRBJ1-1; D gene uncertain. Germline V CDR1 and CDR2: SGHAT, FQDESV (reference sequence). V lost 1 base, J lost 7 bases, and 7 bases lay in between. The CDR3 extends over 12 amino acids. CDR3 in amino acids: CASSLGFSEAFF. DNA of the CDR3: TGTGCCAGCAGCTTAGGTTTTAGTGAAGCTTTCTTT.

This clonotype was counted many times. The chain links TRBV3-1 to TRBJ1-2; D is ambiguous. The CDR3 totals 13 residues. Trimming left V 1 base short and J 4 bases short, with 7 bases between. Germline V CDR1 and CDR2: LGHDT, YNNKEL (reference sequence). CDR3 region: CASSQGRGYGYTF. The CDR3 nucleotides are TGTGCCAGCAGCCAAGGACGAGGCTATGGCTACACCTTC.

This clonotype showed up many times. The chain carries TRBV6-6 and TRBJ2-7, with 12 bases aligning to TRBD2. Looked up from germline, CDR1 is MNHNY and CDR2 is SVGAGI (reference sequence). CDR3 size: 15 residues. The J segment lost 4 bases and the V segment lost 0 bases, leaving 1 base of the junction unmatched. The CDR3 coding sequence is TGTGCCAGCAGTTACTCGACTAGCGGGAGTTACGAGCAGTACTTC. It encodes CASSYSTSGSYEQYF.

The rearrangement joins TRBV6-4 to TRBJ1-2, with D possibly TRBD1 on 5 matching bases. This CDR3 comprises 12 residues. Trimming removed 2 bases from V and 4 bases from J, with 5 bases in between. Germline loops: CDR1 MRHNA, CDR2 SNTAGT. The CDR3 DNA reads as TGTGCCAGCAGTGACGACAGCTATGGCTACACCTTC. This codes for CASSDDSYGYTF.

J is TRBJ2-7 and V is TRBV5-1, with no clear D. Germline V gene sequence: CDR1 SGHRS, CDR2 YFSETQ. V lost 0 bases and J 3 bases, leaving 10 bases between the germline ends. The CDR3 is 14 residues long. The CDR3 bases are TGCGCCAGCAGCTTGGTTGTGGGTAACTACGAGCAGTACTTC. This codes for CASSLVVGNYEQYF.